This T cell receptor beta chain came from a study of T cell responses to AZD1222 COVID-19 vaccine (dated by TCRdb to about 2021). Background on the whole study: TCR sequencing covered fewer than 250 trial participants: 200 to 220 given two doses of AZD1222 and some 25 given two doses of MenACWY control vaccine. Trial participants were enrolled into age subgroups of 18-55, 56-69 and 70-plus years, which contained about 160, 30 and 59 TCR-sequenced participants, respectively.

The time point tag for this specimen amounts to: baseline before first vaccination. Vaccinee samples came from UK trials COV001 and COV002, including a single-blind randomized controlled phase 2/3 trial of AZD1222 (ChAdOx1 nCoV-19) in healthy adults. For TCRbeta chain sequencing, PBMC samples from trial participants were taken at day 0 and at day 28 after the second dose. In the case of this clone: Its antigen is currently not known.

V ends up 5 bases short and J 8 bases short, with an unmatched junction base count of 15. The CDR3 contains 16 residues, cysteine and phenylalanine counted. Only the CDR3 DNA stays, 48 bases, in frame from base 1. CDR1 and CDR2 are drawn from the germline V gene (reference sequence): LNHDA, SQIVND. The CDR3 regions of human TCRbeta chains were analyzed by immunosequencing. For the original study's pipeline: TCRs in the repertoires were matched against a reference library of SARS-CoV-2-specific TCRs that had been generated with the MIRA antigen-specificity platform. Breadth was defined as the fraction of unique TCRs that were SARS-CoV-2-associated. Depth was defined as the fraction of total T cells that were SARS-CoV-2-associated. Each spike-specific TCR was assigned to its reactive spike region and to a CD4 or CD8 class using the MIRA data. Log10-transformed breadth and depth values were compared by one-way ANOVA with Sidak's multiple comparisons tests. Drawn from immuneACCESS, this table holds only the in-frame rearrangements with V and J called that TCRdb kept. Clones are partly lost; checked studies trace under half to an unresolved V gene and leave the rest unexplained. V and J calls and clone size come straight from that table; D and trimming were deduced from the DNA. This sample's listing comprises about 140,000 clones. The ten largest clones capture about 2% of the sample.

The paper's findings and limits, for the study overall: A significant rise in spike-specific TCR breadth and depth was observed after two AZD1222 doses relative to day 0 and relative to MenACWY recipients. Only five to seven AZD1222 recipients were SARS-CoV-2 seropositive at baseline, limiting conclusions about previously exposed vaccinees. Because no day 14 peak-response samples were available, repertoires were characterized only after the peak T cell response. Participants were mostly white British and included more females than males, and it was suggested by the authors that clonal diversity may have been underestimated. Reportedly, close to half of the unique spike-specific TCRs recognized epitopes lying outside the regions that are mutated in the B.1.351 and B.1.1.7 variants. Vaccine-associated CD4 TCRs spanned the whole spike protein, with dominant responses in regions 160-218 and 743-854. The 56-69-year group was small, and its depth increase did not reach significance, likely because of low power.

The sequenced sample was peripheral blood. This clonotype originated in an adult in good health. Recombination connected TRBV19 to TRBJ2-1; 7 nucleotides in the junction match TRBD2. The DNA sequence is TGTGCCAGTAGTTCTCCTAGCGGTAAACGGGGGTATGAGCAGTTCTTC. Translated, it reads CASSSPSGKRGYEQFF.